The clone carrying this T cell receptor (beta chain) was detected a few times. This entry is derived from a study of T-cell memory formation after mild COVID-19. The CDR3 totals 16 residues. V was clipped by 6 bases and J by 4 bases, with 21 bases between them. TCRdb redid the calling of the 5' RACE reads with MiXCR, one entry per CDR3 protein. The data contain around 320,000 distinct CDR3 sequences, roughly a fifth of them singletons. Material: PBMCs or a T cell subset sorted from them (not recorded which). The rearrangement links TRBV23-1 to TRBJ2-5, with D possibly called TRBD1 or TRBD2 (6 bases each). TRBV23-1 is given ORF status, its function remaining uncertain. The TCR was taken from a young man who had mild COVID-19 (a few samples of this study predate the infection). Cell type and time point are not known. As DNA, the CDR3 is TGCGCCAGCAGCGCAAGAGGGGGGACCGAGGGAGAGACCCAGTACTTC. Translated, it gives CASSARGGTEGETQYF.